A single sample gave rise to the 2 T cell receptor beta chains below, sequenced in a study of T cell responses to AZD1222 COVID-19 vaccine. The data were produced by immunoSEQ multiplex PCR, yet TCRdb's version contains in-frame clones alone and is incomplete. Of approximately 150,000 clones listed, roughly 94% are singletons. The sample here was peripheral blood, taken 28 days after the second AZD1222 dose. These receptors were collected from an adult who received the AZD1222 COVID-19 vaccine.

This clone was counted only a few times. Here the CDR3 reads CASSLGTTGSSYEQYF. The CDR3 nucleotides are TGCGCCAGCAGCTTGGGGACGACAGGGAGCTCCTACGAGCAGTACTTC. This chain uses TRBV5-1 with TRBJ2-7; 7 bases line up with TRBD1. From germline, CDR1 is SGHRS and CDR2 YFSETQ. The CDR3 totals 16 residues. The junction had 6 bases not matched to a gene; V was cut back by 0 bases and J by 0 bases.

The J gene is TRBJ1-1, the V gene TRBV2; 7 nucleotides match TRBD1. This CDR3 region has 13 residues. Germline CDR1 SNHLY, CDR2 FYNNEI. The trim removed 2 bases at V and 6 bases at J, leaving 3 bases unmatched. This CDR3 reads CASSENRGAEAFF. The CDR3 DNA reads as TGTGCCAGCAGTGAAAACAGGGGAGCTGAAGCTTTCTTT.